This T cell receptor (beta chain) was obtained from a study of graft-versus-host responses after intestinal transplantation. Germline assignment: CDR1 SEHNR and CDR2 FQNEAQ (reference sequence). With 6 bases clipped from V and 1 base from J, the junction kept 7 bases outside the gene matches. CDR3 length: 15 residues. The data were produced by immunoSEQ multiplex PCR, yet TCRdb's version contains in-frame clones alone and is incomplete. This sample has 90,000 to 150,000 clones, with about 95% found just once. This clone was observed a few times. As yet, its antigen is unknown. This chain joins TRBV7-9 and TRBJ2-7; TRBD1 matches at 9 bases. The clonotype was recovered from a human donor who received an intestinal transplant. The sequencing here drew on unstimulated CD8+ T cells sorted from spleen or lymph node cells, taken before intestinal transplant. The CDR3 region has the DNA TGTGCCAGCAGTTTCGTCGGGACAGGGTCCTACGAGCAGTACTTC. Translation gives CASSFVGTGSYEQYF.